A single sample gave rise to the 25 T cell receptor beta chains below, sequenced in a study of T cells in Graves' hyperthyroidism and ophthalmopathy. TCR beta CDR3 regions were amplified from RNA. Primed by the HTBI set, a first-round RT-PCR was run on the TCR CDR3. TCRdb re-called the multiplex PCR reads through MiXCR, storing one row per CDR3 protein. Seen here are about 380,000 distinct CDR3 sequences, less than 20% observed once, and the top ten hold about 38%. The specimen was blood. These receptors all stem from a man in his late teens or twenties with Graves' ophthalmopathy.

This clonotype has at least ten counts. The V call is TRBV12-3 or TRBV12-4, the J call TRBJ1-2, with 7 positions matching TRBD1. The CDR3 extends over 13 amino acids. With V trimmed by 6 bases and J by 5 bases, 6 bases remained unmatched. The CDR3 nucleotides read TGTGCCAGCAGCCCGGACAGGATATATGGCTACACCTTC. As protein: CASSPDRIYGYTF.

This clonotype was recorded at least ten times. This CDR3 is CASSQGRGVTEAFF. The CDR3, as DNA: TGTGCCAGCAGCCAAGGGCGGGGTGTCACTGAAGCTTTCTTT. V usage is TRBV3-1 and J usage is TRBJ1-1; D is uncertain. CDR3 size: 14 residues. V lost 1 base to trimming and J lost 4 bases, with 10 bases between them. Germline V gene data show CDR1 as LGHDT and CDR2 as YNNKEL (reference sequence).

This clonotype was counted many times. The chain combines TRBV4-1 with TRBJ1-5; TRBD1 aligns across 7 bases. The CDR3 sequence is 15 residues long. CDR1 is MGHRA, CDR2 YSYEKL, per germline. With 5 bases clipped from V and 7 bases from J, the junction kept 11 bases outside the gene matches. CDR3 sequence (DNA): TGCGCCAGCAGCGCGCCGGGACAGCGACAACAGCCCCAGCATTTT. It codes for CASSAPGQRQQPQHF.

This CDR3 is CSARARTALGAYQETQYF. The DNA of the CDR3 is TGCAGTGCTAGAGCCCGGACAGCGTTGGGGGCGTACCAAGAGACCCAGTACTTC. The J gene is TRBJ2-5, the V gene TRBV20-1; D is possibly TRBD1 (6 bases). CDR3 length: 18 amino acids. Trimming took 1 base from V and 0 from J, leaving 21 bases between them. Germline loops: CDR1 DFQATT, CDR2 SNEGSKA (reference sequence).

The chain joins TRBV5-1 to TRBJ2-5; D is undetermined. Germline assignment: CDR1 SGHRS and CDR2 YFSETQ. V shed 2 bases and J shed 6 bases, with 11 bases lying between them. The CDR3 is made up of 13 amino acids. The CDR3 loop is CASSLNSPQTQYF. DNA for the CDR3: TGCGCCAGCAGCTTAAACAGTCCGCAGACCCAGTACTTC.

The sample holds many counts of this clonotype. The chain carries TRBV7-9 and TRBJ2-5; a weak D match, TRBD2 (6 bases). V lost 2 bases and J 1 base, leaving 11 bases between the germline ends. The V gene's germline CDR1 is SEHNR and CDR2 FQNEAQ (reference sequence). The CDR3 runs to 15 residues. CDR3 sequence: CASSLRLASQETQYF. In DNA form, the CDR3 reads TGTGCCAGCAGCTTACGTCTAGCGAGCCAAGAGACCCAGTACTTC.

This clonotype came up many times. The chain joins TRBV9 to TRBJ1-5, with a tentative D call TRBD1 (5 bases). The V and J ends lost 4 bases and 9 bases respectively, with 17 bases between them. Germline values: CDR1 SGDLS, CDR2 YYNGEE. The CDR3 has 14 amino acids. CDR3 DNA: TGTGCCAGCAGCATCGGGACTGGTGTTTGGCCCCAGCATTTT. Translated, it gives CASSIGTGVWPQHF. The entire variable domain, with the rest obtained from reference TRBV9 and TRBJ1-5, is as follows: DSGVTQTPKHLITATGQRVTLRCSPRSGDLSVYWYQQSLDQGLQFLIQYYNGEERAKGNILERFSAQQFPDLHSELNLSSLELGDSALYFCASSIGTGVWPQHFGDGTRLSIL.

This clonotype was detected many times. The rearrangement uses TRBV7-8 and TRBJ2-3; TRBD2 is a possible D gene (7 bases). Germline CDR1 is SGHVS and CDR2 is FQNEAQ. V was clipped by 2 bases and J by 6 bases, with 21 bases between them. This CDR3 is built from 17 residues. The CDR3 coding sequence is TGTGCCAGCAGCTTAAGTTACGGGGGGCTAGTTTGGGATACGCAGTATTTT. Its translation: CASSLSYGGLVWDTQYF.

This clonotype was detected many times. V and J are TRBV2 and TRBJ2-5; TRBD1 aligns across 7 bases. The V segment lost 6 bases and the J segment 4 bases; nucleotides outside the gene matches: 14. Germline V gives CDR1 SNHLY, CDR2 FYNNEI. This CDR3 contains 16 residues. The CDR3 coding sequence is TGTGCCAGCAGCTGGCCACTGACAGGGCGTGCAGAGACCCAGTACTTC. It yields the protein CASSWPLTGRAETQYF.

The sample holds many counts of this clonotype. The chain recombines TRBV2 with TRBJ1-1; D call uncertain. The CDR3 spans 13 residues. Germline CDR1 is SNHLY and CDR2 is FYNNEI. Deletions cut 11 bases from V and 2 bases from J, with 15 bases between. CDR3 DNA: TGTGCCGGTACCCCAGAGTCCAACACTGAAGCTTTCTTT. It codes for CAGTPESNTEAFF.

This clonotype was picked up many times. The chain carries TRBV12-3 or TRBV12-4 and TRBJ1-2, with 9 bases identical to TRBD1. The CDR3 has 16 residues. Trimming removed 8 bases from V and 5 bases from J; junction bases left unmatched: 15. CDR3: CASGTTGGASLYGYTF. The CDR3 DNA follows: TGTGCCAGCGGCACAACAGGGGGCGCTTCCCTTTATGGCTACACCTTC.

In its sample, this clonotype was seen many times. J is TRBJ2-5 and V is TRBV11-2, with TRBD2 matching over 7 bases. This CDR3 region has 15 residues. In germline, CDR1 is SGHAT, CDR2 FQNNGV. V shed 1 base, J shed 5 bases, and the junction held 7 bases outside the gene matches. DNA for the CDR3: TGTGCCAGCAGCTTAGCCCGGGGGGTTCGGGAGACCCAGTACTTC. This encodes CASSLARGVRETQYF.

Of note for this clonotype: Because it lacks the conserved phenylalanine or tryptophan at the end, this CDR3 is likely a read error. The chain is built from TRBV27 and TRBJ2-7, with D unclear. Germline assignment: CDR1 MNHEY and CDR2 SMNVEV (reference sequence). Trimming shortened V by 3 bases and J by 4 bases, and 7 bases separated the two germline ends. This CDR3 spans 12 amino acids. Here the CDR3 DNA reads TGTGCCAGCAGTTTTGACGGATACGAGCAGTACCTC. Its translation is CASSFDGYEQYL.

This clonotype turned up a few times. V gene TRBV20-1 combines with J gene TRBJ1-2; 11 nucleotides line up with TRBD1. Per the germline V gene, CDR1 is DFQATT and CDR2 is SNEGSKA (reference sequence). The CDR3 has 16 residues. V dropped 4 bases and J dropped 5; count of bases not matched to a gene: 12. In DNA form, the CDR3 reads TGCAGTGCTACCTACGGACAGGGGGCGAGGATGTATGGCTACACCTTC. It codes for CSATYGQGARMYGYTF.

In its sample, this clonotype was seen many times. The chain has TRBV6-1 and TRBJ1-1; possible D gene TRBD1, 5 bases. Looked up from germline, CDR1 is MNHNS and CDR2 is SASEGT. V gave up 6 bases and J gave up 3 bases, with 11 bases separating them. CDR3 length equals 13 residues. The CDR3 spells CASSARVDTEAFF. For the CDR3, the DNA is TGTGCCAGCAGCGCCAGGGTGGACACTGAAGCTTTCTTT.

This clonotype showed up just a few times. J is TRBJ2-2 and V is TRBV18; 11 nucleotides line up with TRBD2. The CDR3 consists of 15 residues. CDR1 and CDR2 (germline): KGHSH, LQKENI. The J segment lost 1 base and the V segment lost 6 bases, leaving 1 base of the junction unmatched. CDR3 sequence: CASSGTSGNTGELFF. CDR3 sequence (DNA): TGTGCCAGCTCGGGGACTAGCGGGAACACCGGGGAGCTGTTTTTT. The full variable domain, its missing parts supplied by reference TRBV18 and TRBJ2-2, is NAGVMQNPRHLVRRRGQEARLRCSPMKGHSHVYWYRQLPEEGLKFMVYLQKENIIDESGMPKERFSAEFPKEGPSILRIQQVVRGDSAAYFCASSGTSGNTGELFFGEGSRLTVL.

V is TRBV6-1 and J is TRBJ2-3, with 9 bases that match TRBD2. There are 18 residues in the CDR3. In germline, CDR1 is MNHNS, CDR2 SASEGT. Trimming took 5 bases from V and 0 from J; bases not matched to a gene: 12. The CDR3 region has the DNA TGTGCCAGCAGTCGGGGTAGCGGGGGCTATTCGAGCACAGATACGCAGTATTTT. It translates to CASSRGSGGYSSTDTQYF.

The chain couples TRBV6-1 to TRBJ2-1; 10 nucleotides agree with TRBD1. Losses at the gene ends were 2 bases for V and 4 bases for J; bases not matched to a gene: 11. The CDR3 contains 18 residues. Germline CDR1 reads MNHNS; CDR2 reads SASEGT. CDR3 sequence reads: CASSERVTGGDFYNEQFF. CDR3 in DNA: TGTGCCAGCAGTGAAAGAGTGACAGGGGGCGATTTTTACAATGAGCAGTTCTTC.

The chain is built from TRBV7-2 and TRBJ2-1, with 10 positions matching TRBD1. After removal of 5 bases from V and 8 bases from J, the junction contained 9 bases not matched to a gene. CDR3 length equals 15 residues. Germline values: CDR1 SGHTA, CDR2 FQGNSA. CDR3 protein: CASSRPGTGAHEQFF. CDR3 nucleotides: TGTGCCAGCAGCCGCCCCGGGACAGGGGCCCATGAGCAGTTCTTC.

There are many counts of this clonotype. This CDR3 reads CASSPTGYEQYF. The CDR3 DNA reads as TGTGCCAGCAGCCCGACAGGGTACGAGCAGTACTTC. The chain has TRBV12-3 or TRBV12-4 and TRBJ2-7, with 7 bases lining up with TRBD1. The CDR3 has 12 amino acids. V gave up 6 bases and J gave up 4 bases; unmatched junction bases: 3.

The rearrangement uses TRBV3-1 and TRBJ1-2; TRBD1 agrees at 9 bases. Germline loops: CDR1 LGHDT, CDR2 YNNKEL (reference sequence). CDR3 length equals 12 residues. With V trimmed by 8 bases and J by 8 bases, 6 bases remained unmatched. The CDR3 nucleotides are TGTGCCAGCTACCGGACAGGGGAAGGCTACACCTTC. Translating it yields CASYRTGEGYTF.

This chain links TRBV18 with TRBJ2-3, with TRBD2 matching over 9 bases. This CDR3 comprises 14 residues. Unmatched junction bases numbered 3, after V lost 4 bases and J lost 4 bases. Germline-derived CDR1 and CDR2 are KGHSH and LQKENI. The CDR3 coding sequence is TGTGCCAGCTCACGAGGCGGGGGGGCAGATACGCAGTATTTT. Its protein is CASSRGGGADTQYF.

This clonotype occurred many times. This sequence joins TRBV5-1 and TRBJ2-3; the match to TRBD1 covers 7 bases. CDR1 SGHRS and CDR2 YFSETQ come from the germline V gene. CDR3 length: 15 amino acids. Trimming at V came to 5 bases and at J to 0 bases, leaving 6 bases not matched to a gene. CDR3 DNA sequence: TGCGCCAGCAGACCGGGACAGCCTAGCACAGATACGCAGTATTTT. It yields the protein CASRPGQPSTDTQYF.

In the case of this clonotype: One base away lies a much larger clone, so this may be a sequencing read error. The CDR3 protein is CAISLRSQLNTEAFF. CDR3 coding DNA: TGTGCCATCAGTCTCCGGTCCCAACTAAACACTGAAGCTTTCTTT. The chain combines TRBV10-3 with TRBJ1-1; D not certain. Trimming stripped 5 bases from V and 2 bases from J, with 15 bases between. CDR3 length: 15 residues. Germline CDR1 ENHRY, CDR2 SYGVKD.

Many counts were recorded for this clonotype. The genes are TRBV16 and TRBJ1-2; TRBD1 aligns across 8 bases. Unmatched junction bases numbered 6, after V lost 2 bases and J lost 7 bases. CDR1 and CDR2 (germline): KGHSY, FQNENV. This CDR3 contains 14 residues. The chain's CDR3 is CASSQGTGWGGYTF. CDR3 in DNA: TGTGCCAGCAGCCAAGGGACAGGCTGGGGTGGCTACACCTTC.